The entry that follows covers one TCR beta chain sequence. The target antigen is unknown. The germline CDR1 and CDR2 sequences are LNHDA and SQIVND (reference sequence). V was pared by 4 bases and J by 0 bases, with 10 bases between. This CDR3 is built from 15 residues. The sample comes from a study of post-analysis software for immune sequencing data. Study-level results: TRBV5-6, TRBV5-1 and TRBV20-1 belonged to a set of a few TRBV segments that were more frequent in patients than controls.

Libraries were made from TCR beta cDNA, and they carried unique molecular identifiers. The authors obtained roughly 0.5 million cDNA molecules from roughly 1.1 to 9.2 million T cells. TCRdb ran MiXCR on the PCR reads and lists one entry per CDR3 protein. In the table there are about 800,000 distinct CDR3 sequences, 25% to 30% of which are singletons. This chain links TRBV19 with TRBJ2-1; D gene ambiguous. The receptor was isolated from a girl between 5 and 17 years old with multiple sclerosis. Source material: blood. Here the CDR3 reads CASSSSLSSYNEQFF. CDR3 nucleotide sequence: TGTGCCAGTAGTAGTTCCTTGAGCTCCTACAATGAGCAGTTCTTC.